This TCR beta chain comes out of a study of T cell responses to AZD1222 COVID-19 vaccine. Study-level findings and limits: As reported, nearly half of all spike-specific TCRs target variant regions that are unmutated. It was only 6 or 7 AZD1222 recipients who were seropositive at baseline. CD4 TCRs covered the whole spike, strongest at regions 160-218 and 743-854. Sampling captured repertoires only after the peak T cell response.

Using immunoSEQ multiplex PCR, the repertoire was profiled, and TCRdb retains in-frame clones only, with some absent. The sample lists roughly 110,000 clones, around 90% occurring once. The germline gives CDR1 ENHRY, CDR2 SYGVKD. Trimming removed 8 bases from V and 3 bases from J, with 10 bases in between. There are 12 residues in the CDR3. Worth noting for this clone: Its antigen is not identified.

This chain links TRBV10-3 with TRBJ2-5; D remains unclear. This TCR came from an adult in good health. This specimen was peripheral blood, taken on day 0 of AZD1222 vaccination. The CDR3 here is CAISGWEETQYF. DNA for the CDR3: TGTGCCATCTCGGGCTGGGAAGAGACCCAGTACTTC.